What follows are 27 T cell receptor beta chains derived from one specimen sequenced in a study of T cell repertoires in cytomegalovirus infection. These receptors have no identified antigens. TCRdb reprocessed the reads via MiXCR and lists one record per CDR3 protein. This sample has tens of thousands of distinct CDR3 sequences, with about 21% found just once. Sample: CD8+ T cells from cultured PBMCs, taken from culture after CMV antigen stimulation. These receptors all come from a human donor in good health (CMV status not recorded). Some clones in this sample may be carry-over from other donors' samples.

The rearrangement joins TRBV19 to TRBJ2-3, with D possibly matching TRBD2 (6 bases). This CDR3 comprises 15 residues. V was trimmed by 3 bases and J by 1 base, leaving 11 bases between them. Germline V CDR1 and CDR2: LNHDA, SQIVND (reference sequence). This chain's CDR3 is CASSMTEGRTDTQYF. The CDR3 DNA sequence: TGTGCCAGTAGTATGACGGAGGGACGCACAGATACGCAGTATTTT.

The V call is TRBV11-3, the J call TRBJ2-2, with D perhaps TRBD2 (5 bases). Germline V gene sequence: CDR1 SGHNT, CDR2 YENEEA. CDR3 length equals 13 residues. The V end was cut by 4 bases, the J end by 6 bases, with 9 bases between. Here the CDR3 DNA reads TGTGCCAGCAGCTCACCCGGGGCCGGGGAGCTGTTTTTT. Translating gives CASSSPGAGELFF.

This clonotype was counted ten times or more. The genes are TRBV4-3 and TRBJ1-1; possibly TRBD1 for D (6 bases). V shed 6 bases and J shed 0 bases, with 11 bases lying between them. Germline V gene data show CDR1 as LGHNA and CDR2 as YSLEER. The CDR3 is made up of 14 amino acids. This chain's CDR3 is CASSPGAVNTEAFF. DNA of the CDR3: TGCGCCAGCAGTCCGGGGGCTGTGAACACTGAAGCTTTCTTT.

This clonotype appeared many times. The chain uses TRBV7-6 and TRBJ2-2; 11 bases line up with TRBD1. V was clipped by 3 bases and J by 3 bases; unmatched bases: 9. Germline V gene data show CDR1 as SGHVS and CDR2 as FNYEAQ. CDR3 length: 18 residues. The CDR3 DNA is TGTGCCAGCAGCTTTTCTCCGGGACAGGGGGTTTACACCGGGGAGCTGTTTTTT. The encoded protein is CASSFSPGQGVYTGELFF.

Many counts were recorded for this clonotype. The chain has TRBV6-2 or TRBV6-3 and TRBJ2-7; 9 bases align to TRBD1. The CDR3 extends over 15 amino acids. Germline loops: CDR1 MNHEY, CDR2 SVGEGT. The ends lost 4 bases at V and 4 bases at J; junction bases unmatched: 8. The CDR3: CASSSLGQGIYEQYF. The CDR3 DNA reads TGTGCCAGCAGTTCTCTAGGACAGGGGATTTACGAGCAGTACTTC.

With respect to this clonotype: Mismatch with germline at one junction end may stem from a read error. The J gene is TRBJ2-1, the V gene TRBV4-1; TRBD2 aligns across 11 bases. Germline V CDR1 and CDR2: MGHRA, YSYEKL. This CDR3 is built from 15 residues. The CDR3 sequence: CANSPGLADGDEQFF. The CDR3 nucleotides read TGCGCCAACAGCCCGGGACTAGCGGATGGGGATGAGCAGTTCTTC.

This clonotype was observed many times. The chain combines TRBV7-9 with TRBJ2-3; D gene ambiguous. Trimming took 4 bases from V and 0 from J, leaving 5 bases between them. The germline CDR1 and CDR2 sequences are SEHNR and FQNEAQ (reference sequence). The CDR3 totals 13 residues. Here the CDR3 DNA reads TGTGCCAGCAGCTCCCCTAGCACAGATACGCAGTATTTT. Its translation is CASSSPSTDTQYF.

The V gene is TRBV9, the J gene TRBJ2-3, with 7 bases matching TRBD2. J was trimmed by 1 base and V by 0 bases; bases with no gene match: 2. CDR1 and CDR2 (germline): SGDLS, YYNGEE. This CDR3 is 15 amino acids long. As DNA, the CDR3 is TGTGCCAGCAGCGTAGCCAGCGGGGGCACAGATACGCAGTATTTT. This translates into CASSVASGGTDTQYF.

The chain recombines TRBV19 with TRBJ1-5, with D maybe TRBD1 (5 bases). The length of the CDR3 is 17 residues. Germline CDR1 is LNHDA and CDR2 is SQIVND (reference sequence). Trimming stripped 4 bases from V and 2 bases from J, with 18 bases between. The CDR3 DNA sequence: TGTGCCAGTAGTAGAGGCTCAACCGGGACTGGCAATCAGCCCCAGCATTTT. It translates to CASSRGSTGTGNQPQHF.

V is TRBV7-9 and J is TRBJ2-5; D is unresolved. Trimming cost V 5 bases and J 2 bases, with 9 bases left between them. The CDR3 is 13 residues long. Germline V gene lookup returns CDR1 SEHNR and CDR2 FQNEAQ (reference sequence). The CDR3 sequence is CASSPEDQETQYF. The CDR3 DNA sequence: TGTGCCAGCAGCCCAGAGGATCAAGAGACCCAGTACTTC.

In this sample, this clonotype turned up many times. V and J are TRBV7-9 and TRBJ2-5, with 7 bases lining up with TRBD1. The ends lost 7 bases at V and 3 bases at J; junction bases unmatched: 5. Germline CDR1 SEHNR, CDR2 FQNEAQ (reference sequence). The CDR3 totals 13 residues. This CDR3 reads CASIDRAKETQYF. CDR3 coding DNA: TGTGCCAGCATCGACAGGGCAAAAGAGACCCAGTACTTC. The variable domain in full, completed from reference TRBV7-9 and TRBJ2-5, reads DTGVSQNPRHKITKRGQNVTFRCDPISEHNRLYWYRQTLGQGPEFLTYFQNEAQLEKSRLLSDRFSAERPKGSFSTLEIQRTEQGDSAMYLCASIDRAKETQYFGPGTRLLVL.

Many counts were recorded for this clonotype. This chain uses TRBV5-6 with TRBJ1-1; a possible D gene is TRBD1 (5 bases). The CDR3 has 15 amino acids. Deletions cut 0 bases from V and 4 bases from J, with 13 bases between. The germline V gene encodes CDR1 SGHDT and CDR2 YYEEEE. The CDR3 sequence is CASSLGRAGSTEAFF. The CDR3 DNA sequence: TGTGCCAGCAGCTTGGGCAGGGCAGGGAGCACTGAAGCTTTCTTT.

This clonotype was seen only a few times. This sequence joins TRBV6-2 or TRBV6-3 and TRBJ1-2; D gene uncertain. The CDR3 has 13 residues. In germline, CDR1 is MNHEY, CDR2 SVGEGT. Trimming took off 2 bases at V and 8 bases at J, with 12 bases between the two ends. CDR3 in amino acids: CASSYGGGGGYTF. The CDR3 DNA is TGTGCCAGCAGTTACGGTGGTGGCGGAGGCTACACCTTC.

The V call is TRBV7-9, the J call TRBJ2-5; D uncertain. The V gene lost 1 base and the J gene lost 4 bases, with 4 bases spanning the gap. This CDR3 is 12 amino acids long. Germline lookup yields CDR1 SEHNR and CDR2 FQNEAQ (reference sequence). The CDR3 sequence is CASSLGIETQYF. The CDR3 region has the DNA TGTGCCAGCAGCTTAGGTATAGAGACCCAGTACTTC.

This clonotype was observed a handful of times. The chain joins TRBV7-3 to TRBJ2-5; possible D gene TRBD1, 6 bases. V dropped 1 base and J dropped 2 bases, with 11 bases sitting between them. There are 15 residues in the CDR3. CDR1 is SGHTA and CDR2 is FQGTGA in the germline V gene. The CDR3 region is CASSLSTGRQETQYF. CDR3 sequence (DNA): TGTGCCAGCAGCTTAAGCACAGGGCGACAAGAGACCCAGTACTTC.

V and J are TRBV27 and TRBJ2-1, with no clear D. Germline CDR1 MNHEY, CDR2 SMNVEV (reference sequence). The CDR3 length is 13 residues. Trimming took off 3 bases at V and 8 bases at J, with 11 bases between the two ends. The CDR3 sequence: CASSFQERDEQFF. The CDR3 DNA follows: TGTGCCAGCAGTTTCCAGGAAAGGGATGAGCAGTTCTTC.

This clonotype has a handful of counts. The chain has TRBV10-3 and TRBJ2-1; D unclear. CDR1 and CDR2 from the germline V gene are ENHRY and SYGVKD. The length of the CDR3 is 13 residues. Trimming took off 2 bases at V and 4 bases at J, with 6 bases between the two ends. The CDR3 protein is CAISEKGYNEQFF. The DNA of the CDR3 is TGTGCCATCAGTGAGAAGGGATACAATGAGCAGTTCTTC.

CDR3 sequence reads: CASSSDTWGNTEAFF. The CDR3 coding sequence is TGCGCCAGCAGCTCCGACACCTGGGGGAACACTGAAGCTTTCTTT. The gene calls are TRBV5-1 and TRBJ1-1; D not certain. Germline V gene data show CDR1 as SGHRS and CDR2 as YFSETQ. The CDR3 runs 15 residues. With 3 bases removed from V and 1 base from J, the gap between germline ends came to 13 bases.

The chain carries TRBV12-3 or TRBV12-4 and TRBJ2-3; 10 bases match TRBD1. The CDR3 sequence is 14 residues long. The ends lost 6 bases at V and 5 bases at J; junction bases unmatched: 5. CDR3 sequence (DNA): TGTGCCAGCAGCACCGGGACAGGGGTAGATACGCAGTATTTT. The encoded protein is CASSTGTGVDTQYF.

The chain is built from TRBV4-1 and TRBJ1-1; perhaps TRBD1 as D (6 bases). CDR1 is MGHRA and CDR2 is YSYEKL in the germline V gene. V was trimmed by 5 bases and J by 4 bases, leaving 17 bases between them. CDR3 length: 15 residues. The CDR3 here is CASSETNRVSTEAFF. In nucleotides, the CDR3 is TGCGCCAGCAGCGAAACCAACAGGGTAAGCACTGAAGCTTTCTTT.

This clonotype is a singleton in its sample. V and J are TRBV27 and TRBJ2-3, with D perhaps matching TRBD1 (5 bases). The V end lost 4 bases, the J end lost 4 bases, and 9 bases lay between the germline ends. Germline values: CDR1 MNHEY, CDR2 SMNVEV (reference sequence). This CDR3 is 13 amino acids long. The CDR3 sequence: CASSWSGSDTQYF. In DNA form, the CDR3 reads TGTGCCAGCAGTTGGTCAGGGTCAGATACGCAGTATTTT.

This clonotype was recorded at least ten times. This chain links TRBV7-9 with TRBJ2-1; D remains ambiguous. V was pared by 5 bases and J by 5 bases, with 16 bases between. Germline V gene lookup returns CDR1 SEHNR and CDR2 FQNEAQ (reference sequence). The CDR3 length is 15 residues. The CDR3 region has the DNA TGTGCCAGCAGCGCCTCCGAGACAAGTCACAATGAGCAGTTCTTC. Its protein is CASSASETSHNEQFF. Looking up the rest from reference TRBV7-9 and TRBJ2-1 gives the full variable domain: DTGVSQNPRHKITKRGQNVTFRCDPISEHNRLYWYRQTLGQGPEFLTYFQNEAQLEKSRLLSDRFSAERPKGSFSTLEIQRTEQGDSAMYLCASSASETSHNEQFFGPGTRLTVL.

This clonotype showed up just a few times. The chain joins TRBV24-1 to TRBJ2-1, with D tentatively TRBD1 (6 bases). Germline V gene sequence: CDR1 KGHDR, CDR2 SFDVKD. The CDR3 loop spans 18 amino acids. V lost 1 base and J lost 9, with 24 bases in between. Here the CDR3 DNA reads TGTGCCACCAGTGATTTCCTAGGGACAACCCCTCGTCCCCTTGAGCAGTTCTTC. It specifies CATSDFLGTTPRPLEQFF.

Points on this clonotype: It may be a read error: a sequence one base away is much more abundant. The chain links TRBV7-6 to TRBJ1-4; the match to TRBD1 covers 7 bases. The CDR3 is 14 residues long. Germline V lookup: CDR1 SGHVS, CDR2 FNYEAQ. This chain's CDR3 is CVSSLKGAEEKLFF. The CDR3 DNA sequence: TGTGTCAGCAGCTTGAAGGGGGCTGAGGAAAAACTGTTTTTT. Together with reference TRBV7-6 and TRBJ1-4, the CDR3 gives the full variable domain: GAGVSQSPRYKVTKRGQDVALRCDPISGHVSLYWYRQALGQGPEFLTYFNYEAQQDKSGLPNDRFSAERPEGSISTLTIQRTEQRDSAMYRCVSSLKGAEEKLFFGSGTQLSVL.

This clonotype was detected many times. This chain uses TRBV7-8 with TRBJ1-1; D perhaps matches TRBD1 (6 bases). The CDR3 is 16 amino acids. CDR1 and CDR2 (germline): SGHVS, FQNEAQ. V was shortened by 3 bases and J by 0 bases, with 14 bases between the two germline ends. DNA for the CDR3: TGTGCCAGCAGCTTGGGACGGACAGCCATGAACACTGAAGCTTTCTTT. Protein: CASSLGRTAMNTEAFF.

This clonotype was recorded many times. CDR3 residues: CASSQPGLAYNEQFF. CDR3 nucleotide sequence: TGTGCCAGCAGCCAGCCGGGACTAGCCTACAATGAGCAGTTCTTC. V and J are TRBV7-9 and TRBJ2-1; the match to TRBD2 covers 8 bases. The CDR3 is made up of 15 amino acids. Trimming cost V 5 bases and J 2 bases; bases outside gene matches: 5. Germline CDR1 SEHNR, CDR2 FQNEAQ (reference sequence).

This CDR3 is CASSLRGTSGYEQYF. CDR3 bases: TGCGCCAGCAGCCTAAGAGGGACTAGCGGTTACGAGCAGTACTTC. The rearrangement joins TRBV4-3 to TRBJ2-7; 11 bases match TRBD2. Germline V CDR1 and CDR2: LGHNA, YSLEER. The V gene end was trimmed by 4 bases and the J gene end by 4 bases; junction bases not matched to a gene: 6. This CDR3 has 15 residues.